Following are 22 T cell receptor beta chains from one sample sequenced in a study of T cell clonality in common variable immunodeficiency. Generated by immunoSEQ multiplex PCR, the TCRdb table keeps only in-frame clones and is missing some. The table lists around 45,000 clones, no singletons, with more than 9% in the top ten. The sequenced sample consisted of peripheral blood mononuclear cells. Receptors were obtained from a person aged 18-69 years in good health.

In its sample, this clone was seen many times. The read falls 3 residues short of the CDR3 end, and the missing part is taken from the germline J gene. The chain joins TRBV5-1 to TRBJ1-2; 12 bases fit TRBD1. This CDR3 region has 17 residues. CDR1 SGHRS and CDR2 YFSETQ come from the germline V gene. The V segment lost 4 bases and the J segment 2 bases; nucleotides outside the gene matches: 9. The CDR3 DNA, read in part, is TGCGCCAGCAGCCTCCCGGGACAGGGGGCCCTCAACTATGGC. It is translated as CASSLPGQGALNYG. The whole CDR3 sequence reads CASSLPGQGALNYGYTF.

In this sample, this clone turned up many times. The read falls 3 residues short of the CDR3 end, and the missing part is taken from the germline J gene. The chain couples TRBV20-1 to TRBJ2-7, with D possibly matching TRBD1 (5 bases). This CDR3 comprises 14 residues. Trimming cost V 0 bases and J 0 bases, with 9 bases left between them. Germline V lookup: CDR1 DFQATT, CDR2 SNEGSKA (reference sequence). Partial CDR3 DNA: TGCAGTGCTAGAGATATGGACAACTCCTACGAG. This sequence encodes CSARDMDNSYE. The full CDR3 is CSARDMDNSYEQYF.

This clone was observed at least ten times. The sequence runs out 3 residues before the end of the CDR3; the remainder is reconstructed from the germline J gene. The chain recombines TRBV7-6 with TRBJ2-2; perhaps TRBD1 as D (5 bases). Per the germline V gene, CDR1 is SGHVS and CDR2 is FNYEAQ. Trimming removed 3 bases from V and 0 bases from J, with 11 bases in between. The CDR3 has 16 residues. CDR3 protein: CASSFPGSPNTGELFF. The DNA read from the CDR3 is TGTGCCAGCAGCTTTCCAGGGTCGCCGAACACCGGGGAG.

Many counts were recorded for this clone. The read gets to within 3 residues of the CDR3 end, and the germline J gene fills in the rest. This chain links TRBV11-2 with TRBJ1-1; the D is unclear. The V and J ends lost 3 bases and 1 base respectively, with 6 bases between them. Germline lookup yields CDR1 SGHAT and CDR2 FQNNGV. This CDR3 is built from 13 residues. The CDR3 reads CASSFRQNTEAFF. The covered CDR3 bases are TGTGCCAGCAGCTTCCGACAGAACACTGAA.

This clone showed up many times. Read data end 3 residues before the CDR3 end; the end is taken from the germline J gene. The rearrangement links TRBV5-1 to TRBJ2-5; 10 bases are shared with TRBD1. The germline CDR1 and CDR2 sequences are SGHRS and YFSETQ. This CDR3 is built from 15 residues. The V gene end was trimmed by 2 bases and the J gene end by 5 bases; junction bases not matched to a gene: 6. The CDR3 here is CASSLSTGGEETQYF. The sequenced part of the CDR3 DNA is TGCGCCAGCAGCTTATCGACAGGGGGCGAGGAGACC.

This clone was picked up many times. The read stops 3 residues short of the end of the CDR3; the missing end is completed from the germline J gene. V is TRBV5-1 and J is TRBJ1-4; 7 bases line up with TRBD1. CDR1 and CDR2 (germline): SGHRS, YFSETQ. Unmatched junction bases numbered 11, after V lost 5 bases and J lost 4 bases. CDR3 length: 16 residues. The CDR3 sequence: CASSRGTATFNEKLFF. CDR3 DNA, as far as it was read: TGCGCCAGCAGTCGCGGGACAGCAACATTTAATGAAAAA.

This clone occurred many times. The read finishes 3 residues shy of the CDR3 end, and the germline J gene is used to complete it. This sequence joins TRBV3-1 (or the pseudogene TRBV3-2) and TRBJ2-7; tentatively, D is TRBD2 (6 bases). Germline loops: CDR1 LGHDT, CDR2 YNNKEL (reference sequence). Trimming removed 3 bases from V and 2 bases from J, with 11 bases in between. CDR3 length: 14 amino acids. This chain's CDR3 is CASSQLAETYEQYF. The sequenced CDR3 bases are TGTGCCAGCAGCCAGTTAGCGGAGACCTACGAG.

By share, this clone counts as medium-sized. CDR3 protein: CASSFRQPERADTQYF. CDR3 DNA (partial): TGCGCCAGCAGCTTCCGCCAGCCCGAGCGTGCAGATACG. The rearrangement links TRBV5-1 to TRBJ2-3; no reliable D call. With the read ending 3 residues before the CDR3 end, the germline J gene is used to fill in that end. CDR3 length: 16 residues. Germline lookup yields CDR1 SGHRS and CDR2 YFSETQ. With 2 bases removed from V and 4 bases from J, the gap between germline ends came to 17 bases.

This clone was counted ten times or more. The read finishes 3 residues shy of the CDR3 end, and the germline J gene is used to complete it. The rearrangement links TRBV11-2 to TRBJ1-3, with D unclear. V was pared by 5 bases and J by 0 bases, with 8 bases between. This CDR3 contains 14 residues. CDR1 is SGHAT, CDR2 FQNNGV, per germline. The CDR3 bases that were read are TGTGCCAGCAGCCTTTACAACTCTGGAAACACC. It is translated as CASSLYNSGNT. The CDR3 in its entirety is CASSLYNSGNTIYF. The full variable domain, with the rest looked up from reference TRBV11-2 and TRBJ1-3, is EAGVAQSPRYKIIEKRQSVAFWCNPISGHATLYWYQQILGQGPKLLIQFQNNGVVDDSQLPKDRFSAERLKGVDSTLKIQPAKLEDSAVYLCASSLYNSGNTIYFGEGSWLTVV.

This clone was counted at least ten times. The CDR3 extends 3 residues past the end of the read, so its final part is completed from the germline J gene. The gene calls are TRBV7-8 and TRBJ2-5; D remains ambiguous. In germline, CDR1 is SGHVS, CDR2 FQNEAQ. The CDR3 length is 14 residues. Trimming left V 5 bases short and J 1 base short, with 11 bases between. CDR3 DNA, as far as it was read: TGTGCCAGCAGCCGAGGCTACAGCCAAGAGACC. Translation gives CASSRGYSQET. The CDR3 in full is CASSRGYSQETQYF.

This clone has just a few counts. Read coverage stops 3 residues before the CDR3 terminus; the germline J gene supplies the remainder. This chain joins TRBV5-1 and TRBJ2-7, with 10 bases that match TRBD1. V lost 2 bases to trimming and J lost 4 bases; unmatched junction nucleotides: 12. The germline V gene has CDR1 SGHRS and CDR2 YFSETQ. The CDR3 spans 17 residues. This CDR3 reads CASSFQLSGTGAYEQYF. CDR3 DNA, as far as it was read: TGCGCCAGCAGCTTCCAACTTTCCGGGACAGGGGCTTACGAG.

This clone was counted many times. The covered CDR3 bases are TGTGCCAGCTGTTCGACAGGGGGGGCCTCCTATGGC. Protein sequence: CASCSTGGASYG. The entire CDR3 protein is CASCSTGGASYGYTF. The chain has TRBV2 and TRBJ1-2, with 9 bases lining up with TRBD1. The CDR3 extends 3 residues past the end of the read, so its final part is completed from the germline J gene. The CDR3 length is 15 residues. V lost 8 bases, J lost 4 bases, and 11 bases stayed unmatched. Germline CDR1 reads SNHLY; CDR2 reads FYNNEI.

This clone was found many times. The CDR3 is cut off 3 residues early in the read; its end comes from the germline J gene. The genes are TRBV5-4 and TRBJ1-3; perhaps TRBD1 as D (5 bases). Germline CDR1 reads SGHNT; CDR2 reads YYREEE (reference sequence). This CDR3 has 14 residues. The V end was cut by 6 bases, the J end by 0 bases, with 10 bases between. CDR3 DNA (partial): TGTGCCAGCACCGACAGTTACTCTGGAAACACC. It encodes CASTDSYSGNT. From start to end, the CDR3 is CASTDSYSGNTIYF.

There are many counts of this clone. The DNA ends 3 residues before the CDR3 does, and the rest of the CDR3 is filled in from the germline J gene. The J gene is TRBJ2-7, the V gene TRBV7-2; TRBD1 matches 11 bases. CDR1 and CDR2 (germline): SGHTA, FQGNSA. The V segment lost 3 bases and the J segment 3 bases; nucleotides outside the gene matches: 1. This CDR3 has 14 residues. The CDR3 bases that were read are TGTGCCAGCAGCTTCGGGACAGGGGGCTACGAG. The encoded protein is CASSFGTGGYE. The entire CDR3 protein reads CASSFGTGGYEQYF.

This clone occurred many times. The CDR3 end is not reached by the read, which stops 3 residues before it; the germline J gene fills it in. This chain connects TRBV20-1 to TRBJ2-3; 9 bases agree with TRBD2. The CDR3 extends over 13 amino acids. Losses at the gene ends were 5 bases for V and 0 bases for J; bases not matched to a gene: 0. Germline V gene sequence: CDR1 DFQATT, CDR2 SNEGSKA (reference sequence). This CDR3 is CSAGTSSTDTQYF. The sequenced CDR3 bases are TGCAGTGCTGGGACTAGCAGCACAGATACG.

In its sample, this clone was seen many times. The read stops 3 residues short of the end of the CDR3; the missing end is completed from the germline J gene. This chain uses TRBV20-1 with TRBJ2-1, with 8 positions matching TRBD1. The CDR3 is made up of 14 amino acids. Germline lookup yields CDR1 DFQATT and CDR2 SNEGSKA (reference sequence). Germline trimming cut 2 bases from V and 9 bases from J; bases unmatched to any gene: 9. Partial CDR3 DNA: TGCAGTGCTAGACCCGACAGGGGACAGGTTGAG. Translating it yields CSARPDRGQVE. The complete CDR3 reads CSARPDRGQVEQFF.

This clone was observed many times. Read data end 3 residues before the CDR3 end; the end is taken from the germline J gene. V and J are TRBV12-3 or TRBV12-4 and TRBJ1-4; no definite D call. The V and J ends lost 6 bases and 4 bases respectively, with 6 bases between them. The CDR3 runs to 12 residues. The CDR3 DNA, read in part, is TGTGCCAGCAGCCTCCTTAATGAAAAA. Translation gives CASSLLNEK. The CDR3 reads in full as CASSLLNEKLFF.

This clone showed up many times. CDR3 loop: CASRRTVAKNIQYF. The sequenced part of the CDR3 DNA is TGTGCCAGCAGGCGGACAGTGGCCAAAAACATT. The chain links TRBV6-2 or TRBV6-3 to TRBJ2-4; TRBD1 might be the D (6 bases). The read is 3 residues too short to cover the CDR3 end, so that end is filled in from the germline J gene. The V and J ends lost 6 bases and 1 base respectively, with 10 bases between them. The CDR3 consists of 14 residues. The germline gives CDR1 MNHEY, CDR2 SVGEGT.

The sample holds many counts of this clone. The CDR3 end lies 3 residues beyond the end of the read and is filled in from the germline J gene. The chain couples TRBV7-2 to TRBJ2-7, with D hard to call. Trimming left V 2 bases short and J 4 bases short, with 12 bases between. Per the germline V gene, CDR1 is SGHTA and CDR2 is FQGNSA. The CDR3 spans 14 residues. The CDR3 region is CASSLNFKLYEQYF. The sequenced part of the CDR3 DNA is TGTGCCAGCAGCTTAAACTTTAAGTTGTACGAG.

On this clone: The missing CDR3 end, 3 residues past where the read stops, is filled in from the germline J gene. The chain joins TRBV5-1 to TRBJ1-1; 7 nucleotides align to TRBD1. The trim removed 4 bases at V and 4 bases at J, leaving 16 bases unmatched. The CDR3 sequence is 17 residues long. Germline assignment: CDR1 SGHRS and CDR2 YFSETQ. CDR3 bases read: TGCGCCAGCAGCCCCTTTAAGGGGGCGGCTTTGGGCACTGAA. Translated, it gives CASSPFKGAALGTE. The CDR3 in its entirety is CASSPFKGAALGTEAFF.

This clone has a count of ten or more. The read stops 3 residues short of the end of the CDR3; the missing end is completed from the germline J gene. The rearrangement links TRBV18 to TRBJ1-1, with D maybe TRBD1 (5 bases). Trimming cost V 5 bases and J 5 bases, with 15 bases left between them. Germline V gene lookup returns CDR1 KGHSH and CDR2 LQKENI. The length of the CDR3 is 14 residues. Here the CDR3 reads CASSNGQGETEAFF. The DNA read from the CDR3 is TGTGCCAGCTCAAATGGGCAGGGCGAGACTGAA.

This clone was observed a few times. The read ends 3 residues early relative to the CDR3; the germline J gene fills the gap. The genes are TRBV7-9 and TRBJ1-3; 8 nucleotides align to TRBD1. The germline V gene encodes CDR1 SEHNR and CDR2 FQNEAQ (reference sequence). The CDR3 has 15 residues. Unmatched junction bases numbered 6, after V lost 0 bases and J lost 8 bases. The sequenced CDR3 bases are TGTGCCAGCAGCTTAGCCTTGACAGGGGCGGACACC. Translating it yields CASSLALTGADT. The CDR3 as a whole reads CASSLALTGADTIYF.